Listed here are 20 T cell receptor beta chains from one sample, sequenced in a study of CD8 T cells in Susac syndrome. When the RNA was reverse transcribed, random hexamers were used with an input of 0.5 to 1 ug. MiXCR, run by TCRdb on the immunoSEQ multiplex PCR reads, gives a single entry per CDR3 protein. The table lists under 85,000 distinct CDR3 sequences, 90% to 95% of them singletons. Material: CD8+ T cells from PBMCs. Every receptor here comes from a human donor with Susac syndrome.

DNA of the CDR3: TGTGCCACACGGGAAGGGAGCTATGGCTACACCTTC. It translates to CATREGSYGYTF. The J gene is TRBJ1-2, the V gene TRBV6-2 or TRBV6-3; D is ambiguous. Per the germline V gene, CDR1 is MNHEY and CDR2 is SVGEGT. V lost 10 bases and J 4 bases, leaving 13 bases between the germline ends. The CDR3 extends over 12 amino acids.

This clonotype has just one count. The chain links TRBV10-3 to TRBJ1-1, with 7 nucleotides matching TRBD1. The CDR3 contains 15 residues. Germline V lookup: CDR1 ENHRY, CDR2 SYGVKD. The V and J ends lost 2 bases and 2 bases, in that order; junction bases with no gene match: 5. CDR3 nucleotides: TGTGCCATCAGTGAGCAGGGACAGCAAAACACTGAAGCTTTCTTT. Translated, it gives CAISEQGQQNTEAFF.

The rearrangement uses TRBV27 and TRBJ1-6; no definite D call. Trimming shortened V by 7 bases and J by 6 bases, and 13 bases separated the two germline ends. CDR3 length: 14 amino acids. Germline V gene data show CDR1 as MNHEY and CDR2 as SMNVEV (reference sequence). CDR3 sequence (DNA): TGTGCCAGCACCACCGGGATCTTTAATTCACCCCTCCACTTT. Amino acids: CASTTGIFNSPLHF.

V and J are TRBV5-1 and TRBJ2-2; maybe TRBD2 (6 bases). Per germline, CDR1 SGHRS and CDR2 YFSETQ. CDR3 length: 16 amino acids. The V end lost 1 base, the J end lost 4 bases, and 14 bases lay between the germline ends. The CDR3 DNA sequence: TGCGCCAGCAGCTTGAGCGGACTAAGAGGCACCGGGGAGCTGTTTTTT. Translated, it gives CASSLSGLRGTGELFF.

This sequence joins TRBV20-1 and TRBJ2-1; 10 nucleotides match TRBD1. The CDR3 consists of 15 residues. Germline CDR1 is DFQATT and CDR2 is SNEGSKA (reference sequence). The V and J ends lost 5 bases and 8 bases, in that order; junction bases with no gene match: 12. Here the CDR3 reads CSAEETGGVLDEQFF. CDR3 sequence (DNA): TGCAGTGCTGAGGAGACAGGGGGCGTGTTGGATGAGCAGTTCTTC.

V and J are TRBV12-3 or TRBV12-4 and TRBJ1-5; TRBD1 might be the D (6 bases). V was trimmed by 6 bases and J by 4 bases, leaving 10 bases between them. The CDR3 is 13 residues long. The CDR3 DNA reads TGTGCCAGCAGCCCTGACAGGAATCAGCCCCAGCATTTT. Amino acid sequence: CASSPDRNQPQHF.

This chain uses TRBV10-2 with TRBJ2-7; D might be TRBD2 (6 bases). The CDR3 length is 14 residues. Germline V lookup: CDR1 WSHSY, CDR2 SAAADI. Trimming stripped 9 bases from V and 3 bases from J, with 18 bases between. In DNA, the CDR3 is TGCGCCAGTACTTTGAGTAGCGGATACTACGAGCAGTACTTC. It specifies CASTLSSGYYEQYF.

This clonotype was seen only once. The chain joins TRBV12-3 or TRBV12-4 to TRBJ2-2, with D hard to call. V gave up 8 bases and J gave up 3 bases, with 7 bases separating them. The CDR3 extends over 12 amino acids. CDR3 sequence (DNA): TGTGCCAGCGATCCCGACACCGGGGAGCTGTTTTTT. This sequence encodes CASDPDTGELFF.

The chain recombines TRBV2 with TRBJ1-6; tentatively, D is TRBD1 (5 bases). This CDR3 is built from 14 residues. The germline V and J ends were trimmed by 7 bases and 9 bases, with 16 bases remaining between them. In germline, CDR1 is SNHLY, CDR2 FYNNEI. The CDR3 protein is CASKGRDGTSPLHF. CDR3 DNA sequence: TGTGCCAGCAAAGGCCGGGACGGTACTTCACCCCTCCACTTT.

CDR3: CASSNRVSNQPQHF. CDR3 nucleotides: TGTGCCAGTAGTAACAGGGTGAGCAATCAGCCCCAGCATTTT. The chain couples TRBV19 to TRBJ1-5; D may be TRBD1 (6 bases). Trimming left V 4 bases short and J 1 base short, with 8 bases between. The V gene's germline CDR1 is LNHDA and CDR2 SQIVND (reference sequence). The CDR3 runs 14 residues.

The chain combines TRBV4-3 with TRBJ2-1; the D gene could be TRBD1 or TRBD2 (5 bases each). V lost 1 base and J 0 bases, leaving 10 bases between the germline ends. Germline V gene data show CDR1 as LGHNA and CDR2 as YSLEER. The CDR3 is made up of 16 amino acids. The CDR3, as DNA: TGCGCCAGCAGCCAAGGGCCGGGACCCTCCTACAATGAGCAGTTCTTC. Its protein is CASSQGPGPSYNEQFF.

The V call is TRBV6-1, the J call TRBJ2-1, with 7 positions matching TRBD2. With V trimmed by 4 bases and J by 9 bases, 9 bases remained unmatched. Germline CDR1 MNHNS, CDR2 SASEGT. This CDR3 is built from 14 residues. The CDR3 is CASSAGLETAEQFF. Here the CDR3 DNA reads TGTGCCAGCAGTGCCGGACTAGAAACGGCTGAGCAGTTCTTC.

The CDR3 loop is CASSESGFNQPQHF. The CDR3 nucleotides read TGTGCCAGCAGTGAGTCGGGGTTTAATCAGCCCCAGCATTTT. This rearrangement joins TRBV2 to TRBJ1-5; D is undetermined. With 3 bases removed from V and 4 bases from J, the gap between germline ends came to 10 bases. The germline V gene has CDR1 SNHLY and CDR2 FYNNEI. CDR3 size: 14 residues.

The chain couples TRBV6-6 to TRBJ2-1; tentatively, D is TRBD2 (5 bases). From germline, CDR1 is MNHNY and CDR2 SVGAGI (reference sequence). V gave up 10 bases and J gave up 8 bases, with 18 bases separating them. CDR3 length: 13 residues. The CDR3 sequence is CATDSGMRYEQFF. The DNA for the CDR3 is TGTGCCACCGATTCGGGAATGAGGTATGAGCAGTTCTTC.

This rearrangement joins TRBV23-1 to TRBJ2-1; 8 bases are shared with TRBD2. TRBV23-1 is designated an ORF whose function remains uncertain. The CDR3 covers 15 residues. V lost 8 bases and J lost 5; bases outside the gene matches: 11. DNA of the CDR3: TGCGCCAGCTACCCACGGGAGGGCTCAGACAATGAGCAGTTCTTC. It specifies CASYPREGSDNEQFF.

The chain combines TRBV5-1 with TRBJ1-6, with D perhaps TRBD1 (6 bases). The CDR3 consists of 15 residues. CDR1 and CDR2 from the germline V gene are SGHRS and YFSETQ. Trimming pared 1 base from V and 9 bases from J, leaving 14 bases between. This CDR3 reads CASSLSAGGGSPLHF. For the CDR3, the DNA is TGCGCCAGCAGCTTGTCTGCGGGGGGCGGTTCACCCCTCCACTTT.

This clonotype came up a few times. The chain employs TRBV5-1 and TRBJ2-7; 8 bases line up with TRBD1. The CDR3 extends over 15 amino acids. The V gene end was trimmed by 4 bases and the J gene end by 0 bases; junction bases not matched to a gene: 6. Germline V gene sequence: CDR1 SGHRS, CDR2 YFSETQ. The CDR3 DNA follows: TGCGCCAGCAGCACGGCCGGGACAGGCTCCTACGAGCAGTACTTC. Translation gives CASSTAGTGSYEQYF.

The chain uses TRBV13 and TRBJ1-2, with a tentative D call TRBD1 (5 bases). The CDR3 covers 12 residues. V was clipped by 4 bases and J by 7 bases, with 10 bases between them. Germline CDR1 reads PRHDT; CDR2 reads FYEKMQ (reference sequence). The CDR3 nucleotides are TGTGCCAGCAGCTACGGGACTCTTGGCTACACCTTC. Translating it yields CASSYGTLGYTF.

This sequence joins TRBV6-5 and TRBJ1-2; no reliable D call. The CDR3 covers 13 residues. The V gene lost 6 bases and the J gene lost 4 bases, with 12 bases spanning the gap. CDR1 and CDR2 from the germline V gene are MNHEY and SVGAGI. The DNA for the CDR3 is TGTGCCAGCAGACTCTCCCCTGGCTATGGCTACACCTTC. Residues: CASRLSPGYGYTF.

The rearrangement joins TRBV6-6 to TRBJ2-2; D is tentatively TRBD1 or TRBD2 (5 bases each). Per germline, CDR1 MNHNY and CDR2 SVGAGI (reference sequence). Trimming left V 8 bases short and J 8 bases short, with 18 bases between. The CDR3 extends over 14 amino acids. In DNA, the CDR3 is TGTGCCAGCTATCACCGGGACCTTCTAGGGGAGCTGTTTTTT. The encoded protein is CASYHRDLLGELFF.